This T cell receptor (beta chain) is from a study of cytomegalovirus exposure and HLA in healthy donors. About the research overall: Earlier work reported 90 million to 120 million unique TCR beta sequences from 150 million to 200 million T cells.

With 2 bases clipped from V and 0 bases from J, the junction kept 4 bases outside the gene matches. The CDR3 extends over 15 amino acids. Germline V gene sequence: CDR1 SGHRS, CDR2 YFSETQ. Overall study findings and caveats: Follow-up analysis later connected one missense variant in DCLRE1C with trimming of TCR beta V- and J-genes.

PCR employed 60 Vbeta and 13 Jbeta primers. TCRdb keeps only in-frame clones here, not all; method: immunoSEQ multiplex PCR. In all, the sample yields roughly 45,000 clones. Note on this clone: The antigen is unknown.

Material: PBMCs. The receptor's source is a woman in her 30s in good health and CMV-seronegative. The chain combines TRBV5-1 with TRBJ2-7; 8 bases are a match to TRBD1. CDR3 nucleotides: TGCGCCAGCAGCTTCCGACAGGGGAGCTCCTACGAGCAGTACTTC. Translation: CASSFRQGSSYEQYF.